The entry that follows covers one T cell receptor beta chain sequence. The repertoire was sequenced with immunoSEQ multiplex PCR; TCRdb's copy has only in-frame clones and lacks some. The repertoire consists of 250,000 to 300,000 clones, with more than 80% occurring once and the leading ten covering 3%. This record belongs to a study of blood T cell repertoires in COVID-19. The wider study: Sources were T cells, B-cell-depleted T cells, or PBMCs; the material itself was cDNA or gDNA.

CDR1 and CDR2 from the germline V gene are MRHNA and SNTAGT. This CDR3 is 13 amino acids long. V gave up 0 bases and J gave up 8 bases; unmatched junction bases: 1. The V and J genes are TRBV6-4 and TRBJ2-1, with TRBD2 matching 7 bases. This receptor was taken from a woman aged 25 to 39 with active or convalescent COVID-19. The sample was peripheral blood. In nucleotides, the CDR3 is TGTGCCAGCAGTGACTCGGGGGGGGATGAGCAGTTCTTC. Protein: CASSDSGGDEQFF.